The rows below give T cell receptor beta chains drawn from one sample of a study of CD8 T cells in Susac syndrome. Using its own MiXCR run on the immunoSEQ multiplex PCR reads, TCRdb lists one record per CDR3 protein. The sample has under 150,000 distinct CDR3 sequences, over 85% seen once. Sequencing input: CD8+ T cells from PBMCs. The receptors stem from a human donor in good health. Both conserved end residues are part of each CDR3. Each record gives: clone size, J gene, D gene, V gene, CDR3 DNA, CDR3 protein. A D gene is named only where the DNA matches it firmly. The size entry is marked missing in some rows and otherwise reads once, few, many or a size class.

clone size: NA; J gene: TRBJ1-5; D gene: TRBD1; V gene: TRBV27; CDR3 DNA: TGTGCCAGCAGTTTACAGGGGGCTCTTCGAAATCAGCCCCAGCATTTT; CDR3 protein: CASSLQGALRNQPQHF
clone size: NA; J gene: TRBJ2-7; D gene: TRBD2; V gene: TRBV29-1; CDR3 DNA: TGCAGCGTTGATGGACTAGCGGGCTTAAGCTCCTACGAGCAGTACTTC; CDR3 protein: CSVDGLAGLSSYEQYF
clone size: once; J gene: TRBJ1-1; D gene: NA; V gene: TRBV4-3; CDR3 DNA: TGCGCCAGCAGCCAAGAGGGGGAGAACACTGAAGCTTTCTTT; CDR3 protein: CASSQEGENTEAFF
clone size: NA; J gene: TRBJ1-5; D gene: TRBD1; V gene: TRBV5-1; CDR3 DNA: TGCGCCAGCAGCCCACTTGGGACAGGCGATCAGCCCCAGCATTTT; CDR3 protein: CASSPLGTGDQPQHF
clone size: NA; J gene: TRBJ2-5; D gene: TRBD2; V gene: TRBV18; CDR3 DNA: TGTGCCAGCTCATCCTCTAGCGGGAGCCCACAAGAGACCCAGTACTTC; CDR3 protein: CASSSSSGSPQETQYF
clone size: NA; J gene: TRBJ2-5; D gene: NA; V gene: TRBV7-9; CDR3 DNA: TGTGCCAGCAGCCTCACCCGGGACTGGTACCAAGAGACCCAGTACTTC; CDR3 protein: CASSLTRDWYQETQYF
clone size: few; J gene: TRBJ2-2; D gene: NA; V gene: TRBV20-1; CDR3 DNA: TGCAGTGCTCATGACCCGAACACCGGGGAGCTGTTTTTT; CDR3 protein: CSAHDPNTGELFF
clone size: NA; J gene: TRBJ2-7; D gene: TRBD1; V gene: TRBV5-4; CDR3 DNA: TGTGCCAGCAGCTTCCCAGGACAGGGGGACTACGAGCAGTACTTC; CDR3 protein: CASSFPGQGDYEQYF
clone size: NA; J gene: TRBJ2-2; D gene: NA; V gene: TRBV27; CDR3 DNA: TGTGCCAGCAGTCCCACTAGGGAAACCGGGGAGCTGTTTTTT; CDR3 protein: CASSPTRETGELFF
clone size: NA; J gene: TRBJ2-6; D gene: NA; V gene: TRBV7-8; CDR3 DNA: TGTGCCAGCAGCTTACGCAGGGTAAACGGTGCTGGGGCCAACGTCCTGACTTTC; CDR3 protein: CASSLRRVNGAGANVLTF
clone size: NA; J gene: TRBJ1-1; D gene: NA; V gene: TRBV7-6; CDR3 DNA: TGTGCCAGCCAAACCCGCGTCGGGGGGAAGGCTTTCTTT; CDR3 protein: CASQTRVGGKAFF
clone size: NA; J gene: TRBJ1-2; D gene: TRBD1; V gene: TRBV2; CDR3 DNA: TGTGCCAGCAATGCCGGTTCGACAGGGGAAAACTATGGCTACACCTTC; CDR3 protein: CASNAGSTGENYGYTF
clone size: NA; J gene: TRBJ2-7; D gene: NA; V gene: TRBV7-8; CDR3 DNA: TGTGCCAGCATATCTTCGGCTGGGCCCATAAGCGAGCAGTACTTC; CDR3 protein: CASISSAGPISEQYF
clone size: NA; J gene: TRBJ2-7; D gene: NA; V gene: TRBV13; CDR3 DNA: TGTGCCAGCAGCCCCGAAGGACTGTACGAGCAGTACTTC; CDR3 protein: CASSPEGLYEQYF
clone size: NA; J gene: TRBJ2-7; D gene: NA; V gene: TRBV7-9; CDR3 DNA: TGTGCCAGCAGCGTCACGGGCTACGAGCAGTACTTC; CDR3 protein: CASSVTGYEQYF
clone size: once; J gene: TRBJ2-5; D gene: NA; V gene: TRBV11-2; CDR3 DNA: TGTGCCAGCAGCTTAGGCGCTTCCAGGCAAGAGACCCAGTACTTC; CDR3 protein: CASSLGASRQETQYF
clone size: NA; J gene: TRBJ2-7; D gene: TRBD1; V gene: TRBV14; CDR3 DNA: TGTGCCAGCAGCCAAGATTCGGTTCGGCAGGGGGCCTACGAGCAGTACTTC; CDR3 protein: CASSQDSVRQGAYEQYF
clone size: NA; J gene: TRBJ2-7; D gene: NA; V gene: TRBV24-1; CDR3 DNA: TGTGCCACCAGTGACCCCGGAGGAGACGAGCAGTACTTC; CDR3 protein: CATSDPGGDEQYF
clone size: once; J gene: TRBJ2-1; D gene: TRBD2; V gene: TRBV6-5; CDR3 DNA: TGTGCCAGCAGTTACGTGCGGGAGACCAACAATGAGCAGTTCTTC; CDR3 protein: CASSYVRETNNEQFF
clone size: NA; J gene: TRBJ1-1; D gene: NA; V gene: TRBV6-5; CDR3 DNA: TGTGCCAGCAGTCCCGAGGGGCTTGAAGCTTTCTTT; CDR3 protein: CASSPEGLEAFF
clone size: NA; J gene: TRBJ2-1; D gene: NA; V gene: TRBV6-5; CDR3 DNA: TGTGCCAGCAGTTACGGGGCCGCCCGGTTCTTC; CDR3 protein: CASSYGAARFF
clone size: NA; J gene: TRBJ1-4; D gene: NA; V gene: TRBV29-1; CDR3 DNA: TGCAGAGTACCAAAAAAAAATGAAAAACTGTTTTTT; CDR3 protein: CRVPKKNEKLFF
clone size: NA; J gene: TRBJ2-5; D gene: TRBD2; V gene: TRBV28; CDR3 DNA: TGTGCCAGCAGTGCACCGGGACTAGCGGGAGGAGAAGAGACCCAGTACTTC; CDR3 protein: CASSAPGLAGGEETQYF
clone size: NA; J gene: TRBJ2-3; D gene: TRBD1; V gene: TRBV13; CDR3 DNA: TGTGCCAGCAGCACCCGACAGGGGTATTCTTCGAATACGCAGTATTTT; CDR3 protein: CASSTRQGYSSNTQYF
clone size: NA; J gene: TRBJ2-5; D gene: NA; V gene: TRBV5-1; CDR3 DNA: TGCGCCAGCAGCGGGGTCTGGACTGCTCAAGAGACCCAGTACTTC; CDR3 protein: CASSGVWTAQETQYF
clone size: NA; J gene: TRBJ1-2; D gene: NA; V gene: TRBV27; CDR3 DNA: TGTGCCAGCCAGGGGATGGGCTCTTATGGCTACACCTTC; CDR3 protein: CASQGMGSYGYTF
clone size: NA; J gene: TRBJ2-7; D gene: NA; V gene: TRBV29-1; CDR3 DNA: TGCAGCGGGGAGACTAGTACCTACGAGCAGTACTTC; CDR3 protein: CSGETSTYEQYF
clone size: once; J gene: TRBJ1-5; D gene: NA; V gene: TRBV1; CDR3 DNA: TGCACCCCTGACTCCAAGGGTAATCAGCCCCAGCATTTT; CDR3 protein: CTPDSKGNQPQHF
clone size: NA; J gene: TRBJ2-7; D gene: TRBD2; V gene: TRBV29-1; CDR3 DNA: TGCAGCGTGGCCCTAGCGGTGAACCTATACGAGCAGTACTTC; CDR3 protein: CSVALAVNLYEQYF
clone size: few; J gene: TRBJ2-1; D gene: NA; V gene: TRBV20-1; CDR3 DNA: TGCAGTGCCAGGCTGTACAATGAGCAGTTCTTC; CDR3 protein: CSARLYNEQFF
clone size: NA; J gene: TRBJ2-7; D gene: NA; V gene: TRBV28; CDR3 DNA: TGTGCCAGCACTCCCAGACTGGGAGGCAAAAATCGCTCCTACGAGCAGTACTTC; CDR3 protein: CASTPRLGGKNRSYEQYF
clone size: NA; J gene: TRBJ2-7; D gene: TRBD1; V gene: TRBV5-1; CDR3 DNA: TGCGCCAGCGACCCTACGGGACAGGGCTCCTACGAGCAGTACTTC; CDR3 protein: CASDPTGQGSYEQYF
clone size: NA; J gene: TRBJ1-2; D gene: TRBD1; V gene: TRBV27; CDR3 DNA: TGTGCCAGCAGTTTATCGGGGGACAGCTTCTATGGCTACACCTTC; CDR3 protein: CASSLSGDSFYGYTF
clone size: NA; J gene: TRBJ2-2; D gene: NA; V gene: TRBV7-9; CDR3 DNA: TGTGCCAGCAGGCGGACGGATGACGCGAACACCGGGGAGCTGTTTTTT; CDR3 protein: CASRRTDDANTGELFF
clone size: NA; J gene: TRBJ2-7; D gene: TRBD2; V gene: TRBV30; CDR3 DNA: TGTGCCTGGAGTGGCGGGACTACCTACGAGCAGTACTTC; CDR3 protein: CAWSGGTTYEQYF
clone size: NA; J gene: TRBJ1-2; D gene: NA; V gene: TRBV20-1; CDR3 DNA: TGCAGTGCTCGAGGGCATATAGGCTATGGCTACACCTTC; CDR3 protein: CSARGHIGYGYTF
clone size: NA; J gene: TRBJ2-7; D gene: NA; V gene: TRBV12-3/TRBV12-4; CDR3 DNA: TGTGCCAGCAGGACAGATTTCTCCTACGAGCAGTACTTC; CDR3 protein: CASRTDFSYEQYF
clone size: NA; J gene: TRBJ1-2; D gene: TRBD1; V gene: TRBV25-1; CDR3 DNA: TGTGCCAGCAGTGGGGGGACAGGGGATGGCTACACCTTC; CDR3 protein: CASSGGTGDGYTF
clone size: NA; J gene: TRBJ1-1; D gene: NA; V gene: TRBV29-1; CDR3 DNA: TGCAGCGCTTACATGAACACTGAAGCTTTCTTT; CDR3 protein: CSAYMNTEAFF
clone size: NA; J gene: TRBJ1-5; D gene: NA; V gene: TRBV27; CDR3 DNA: TGTGCCAGCAGTTTCGAAGGCGCGGGACAGCCCCAGCATTTT; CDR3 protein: CASSFEGAGQPQHF
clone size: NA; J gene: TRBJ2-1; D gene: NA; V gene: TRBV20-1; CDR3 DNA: TGCAGTGCTAGAGATCTCGGGATGAACCACAATGAGCAGTTCTTC; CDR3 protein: CSARDLGMNHNEQFF
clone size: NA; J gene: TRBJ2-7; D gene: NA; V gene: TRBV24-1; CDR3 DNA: TGTGCCACCAGGGCAGGGCAATACGAGCAGTACTTC; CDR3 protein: CATRAGQYEQYF
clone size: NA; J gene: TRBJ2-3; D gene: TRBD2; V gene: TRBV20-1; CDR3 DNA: TGCAGTGCTAGTCAGCGGGAGAGCACAGATACGCAGTATTTT; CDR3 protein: CSASQRESTDTQYF
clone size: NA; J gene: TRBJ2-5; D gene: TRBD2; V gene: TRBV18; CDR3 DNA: TGTGCCAGCTCAGGACTAGCTGGGGGTGAGACCCAGTACTTC; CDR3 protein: CASSGLAGGETQYF
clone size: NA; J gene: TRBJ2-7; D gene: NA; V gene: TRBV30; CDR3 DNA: TGTGCCTGGAGTATCGGGGCTCAGACCTACGAGCAGTACTTC; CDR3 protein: CAWSIGAQTYEQYF
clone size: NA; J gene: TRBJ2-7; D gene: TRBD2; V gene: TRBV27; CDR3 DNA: TGTGCCAGCAGCACTAGCGGGCCTAAATACGAGCAGTACTTC; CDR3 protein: CASSTSGPKYEQYF